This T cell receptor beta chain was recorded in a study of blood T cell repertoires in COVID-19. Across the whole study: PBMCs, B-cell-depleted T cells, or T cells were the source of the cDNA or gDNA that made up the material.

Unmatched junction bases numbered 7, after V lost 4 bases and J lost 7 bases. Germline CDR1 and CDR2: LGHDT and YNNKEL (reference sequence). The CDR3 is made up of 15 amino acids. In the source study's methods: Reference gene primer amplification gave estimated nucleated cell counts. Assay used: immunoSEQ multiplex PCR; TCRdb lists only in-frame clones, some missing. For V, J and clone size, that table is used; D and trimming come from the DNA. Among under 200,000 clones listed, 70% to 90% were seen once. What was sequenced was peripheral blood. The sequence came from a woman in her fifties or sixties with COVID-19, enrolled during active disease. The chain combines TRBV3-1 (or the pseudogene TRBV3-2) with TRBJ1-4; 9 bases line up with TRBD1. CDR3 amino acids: CASSPLDRGVEKLFF. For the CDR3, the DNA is TGTGCCAGCAGCCCCCTGGACAGGGGAGTTGAAAAACTGTTTTTT.